These 8 T cell receptor beta chains were sequenced from one sample in a study of vaccination effects on CD4 cells after COVID-19. Prior to sequencing, the ViraFEST assay stimulated PBMC with viral peptide pools, which expanded the antigen-specific CD4+ T cells. Researchers isolated CD4+ T cells once approximately 10 days of culture had elapsed. People in the vaccine group had not been infected with SARS-CoV-2 before, and their nucleocapsid antibodies were negative. No antigen has been assigned to these receptors. Method: immunoSEQ multiplex PCR; TCRdb's copy keeps in-frame clones and lacks some. The sample consists of some 20,000 clones, roughly 78% of them appearing once. This specimen was CD4+ T cells from PBMCs cultured with HCoV-NL63 spike peptides, taken before COVID-19 vaccination. The origin of the receptors is a human donor who received a COVID-19 vaccine.

The chain recombines TRBV5-5 with TRBJ2-4; TRBD2 aligns across 7 bases. V shed 0 bases, J shed 2 bases, and the junction held 11 bases outside the gene matches. Germline CDR1 SGHKS, CDR2 YYEKEE (reference sequence). The CDR3 has 18 amino acids. The CDR3 DNA sequence: TGTGCCAGCAGCTTGGGGGACTATAAATGGGTACCCAAAAACATTCAGTACTTC. Protein product: CASSLGDYKWVPKNIQYF.

The chain employs TRBV2 and TRBJ2-1, with D tentatively TRBD1 or TRBD2 (5 bases each). Trimming pared 0 bases from V and 9 bases from J, leaving 15 bases between. Germline V gene lookup returns CDR1 SNHLY and CDR2 FYNNEI. The CDR3 has 15 residues. DNA of the CDR3: TGTGCCAGCAGTGAAGCGGGACCAGTTCCCACTGAGCAGTTCTTC. Amino acids: CASSEAGPVPTEQFF.

This clone showed up just a few times. The V call is TRBV13, the J call TRBJ1-1; a possible D gene is TRBD1 (5 bases). The ends were cut back, 8 bases at V and 4 bases at J, with 23 bases in the middle. The V gene's germline CDR1 is PRHDT and CDR2 FYEKMQ (reference sequence). This CDR3 is built from 16 residues. CDR3 in DNA: TGTGCCAGCCCCCGTCCTAGCCCAGGGTTACCCACTGAAGCTTTCTTT. Translating gives CASPRPSPGLPTEAFF.

This clone showed up just once. The V gene is TRBV10-3, the J gene TRBJ2-3; 14 bases map to TRBD2. The CDR3 spans 20 residues. Unmatched junction bases numbered 11, after V lost 0 bases and J lost 3 bases. The V gene's germline CDR1 is ENHRY and CDR2 SYGVKD. CDR3 nucleotides: TGTGCCATCAGTGAGTCGCCCGCGGGACTAGCGGGAGTAGGAACAGATACGCAGTATTTT. Translated: CAISESPAGLAGVGTDTQYF.

The V call is TRBV10-3, the J call TRBJ2-3; TRBD2 agrees at 7 bases. The CDR3 sequence is 13 residues long. Trimming removed 6 bases from V and 4 bases from J; junction bases left unmatched: 4. CDR1 and CDR2 (germline): ENHRY, SYGVKD. CDR3 sequence reads: CAIRGGDPDTQYF. Written as DNA, the CDR3 is TGTGCCATCAGGGGGGGGGATCCAGATACGCAGTATTTT.

This chain joins TRBV29-1 and TRBJ2-2; maybe TRBD1 (6 bases). Germline CDR1 and CDR2: SQVTM and ANQGSEA. The CDR3 is 14 residues long. Trimming left V 4 bases short and J 5 bases short, with 14 bases between. The CDR3: CSVAGASGTGELFF. The DNA of the CDR3 is TGCAGCGTTGCAGGGGCGAGTGGGACCGGGGAGCTGTTTTTT.

This chain connects TRBV5-5 to TRBJ2-7, with a tentative D call TRBD1 (6 bases). CDR1 is SGHKS, CDR2 YYEKEE, per germline (reference sequence). The germline V and J ends were trimmed by 0 bases and 2 bases, with 18 bases remaining between them. This CDR3 has 17 amino acids. The CDR3 DNA sequence: TGTGCCAGCAGCTTGGGGACAGCCGCCCAGCAGGCCTACGAGCAGTACTTC. Translating gives CASSLGTAAQQAYEQYF. Looking up the rest from reference TRBV5-5 and TRBJ2-7 gives the full variable domain: DAGVTQSPTHLIKTRGQQVTLRCSPISGHKSVSWYQQVLGQGPQFIFQYYEKEERGRGNFPDRFSARQFPNYSSELNVNALLLGDSALYLCASSLGTAAQQAYEQYFGPGTRLTVT.

This rearrangement joins TRBV6-5 to TRBJ1-4; D is ambiguous. Trimming removed 8 bases from V and 8 bases from J, with 18 bases in between. Germline V gene data show CDR1 as MNHEY and CDR2 as SVGAGI. The CDR3 has 14 amino acids. CDR3 residues: CASGRIGSPEKLFF. DNA for the CDR3: TGTGCCAGCGGCCGTATAGGCTCTCCGGAAAAACTGTTTTTT.